A single sample gave rise to the 15 T cell receptor beta chains below, sequenced in a study of neurological immune-mediated disorders. TCRdb reanalysed the 5' RACE reads using MiXCR and keeps one entry per CDR3 protein. The sample includes tens of thousands of distinct CDR3 sequences, more than 9% seen only once; the top ten take 3.5% to 4%. The sequencing input was CD4+ T cells from blood. All receptors derive from a woman between 25 and 40 years old with HTLV-1-associated myelopathy (HAM/TSP).

The sample holds many counts of this clonotype. The chain carries TRBV5-1 and TRBJ2-3; D gene ambiguous. CDR1 is SGHRS, CDR2 YFSETQ, per germline. CDR3 size: 15 residues. Trimming cost V 0 bases and J 2 bases, with 10 bases left between them. The CDR3: CASSLASSPTDTQYF. In DNA form, the CDR3 reads TGCGCCAGCAGCTTGGCCTCCAGTCCCACAGATACGCAGTATTTT.

This clonotype was observed at least ten times. The V and J genes are TRBV5-8 and TRBJ1-3; TRBD1 agrees at 8 bases. From germline, CDR1 is SGHTS and CDR2 YDEGEE. With 1 base clipped from V and 5 bases from J, the junction kept 5 bases outside the gene matches. This CDR3 region has 15 residues. The CDR3 reads CASSLRQGLRNTIYF. The CDR3 DNA follows: TGTGCCAGCAGCTTGCGACAGGGGTTGCGAAACACCATATATTTT.

This clonotype was observed at least ten times. The rearrangement joins TRBV7-9 to TRBJ1-2, with D perhaps matching TRBD1 (6 bases). In germline, CDR1 is SEHNR, CDR2 FQNEAQ (reference sequence). The CDR3 has 15 amino acids. Trimming removed 6 bases from V and 7 bases from J, with 21 bases in between. The CDR3 sequence is CASRPLSGAVSGYTF. The CDR3 DNA reads as TGTGCCAGCAGGCCCCTGTCAGGGGCAGTTTCTGGCTACACCTTC.

Many counts were recorded for this clonotype. V usage is TRBV9 and J usage is TRBJ1-2; D gene uncertain. V was clipped by 4 bases and J by 4 bases, with 17 bases between them. CDR1 SGDLS and CDR2 YYNGEE come from the germline V gene. The CDR3 is 15 amino acids. The DNA for the CDR3 is TGTGCCAGCAGCCTCACCCCAAAGATGGGCTATGGCTACACCTTC. It translates to CASSLTPKMGYGYTF.

In this sample, this clonotype turned up many times. The chain employs TRBV9 and TRBJ1-6, with 11 bases aligning to TRBD1. The trim removed 0 bases at V and 10 bases at J, leaving 3 bases unmatched. Per germline, CDR1 SGDLS and CDR2 YYNGEE. This CDR3 is built from 15 residues. The CDR3 DNA is TGTGCCAGCAGCGTAGAGGGACAGGGGGGGTCACCCCTCCACTTT. As protein: CASSVEGQGGSPLHF.

This clonotype was detected ten times or more. Here the CDR3 reads CASSVVGHGEQFF. The CDR3 DNA reads as TGCGCCAGCAGCGTGGTAGGGCACGGTGAGCAGTTCTTC. The chain joins TRBV5-1 to TRBJ2-1; D is ambiguous. Trimming cost V 4 bases and J 9 bases, with 14 bases left between them. Per germline, CDR1 SGHRS and CDR2 YFSETQ. The CDR3 contains 13 residues.

This clonotype was seen repeatedly, ten times or more. The genes are TRBV20-1 and TRBJ1-4, with D perhaps TRBD1 (6 bases). Germline CDR1 and CDR2: DFQATT and SNEGSKA (reference sequence). This CDR3 contains 17 residues. V lost 1 base to trimming and J lost 1 base, with 16 bases between them. CDR3 amino acids: CSARGFGGGLTNEKLFF. DNA of the CDR3: TGCAGTGCTAGAGGATTTGGTGGGGGCTTAACTAATGAAAAACTGTTTTTT.

This clonotype was detected many times. This rearrangement joins TRBV20-1 to TRBJ1-2; D ambiguous. The V gene lost 1 base and the J gene lost 9 bases, with 18 bases spanning the gap. CDR3 length: 14 amino acids. In germline, CDR1 is DFQATT, CDR2 SNEGSKA (reference sequence). The CDR3, as DNA: TGCAGTGCTAGAGGCGGCAGGTCTTCTTTTAGCTACACCTTC. It is translated as CSARGGRSSFSYTF.

This clonotype showed up many times. This sequence joins TRBV5-1 and TRBJ2-3, with 9 nucleotides matching TRBD2. The trim removed 4 bases at V and 1 base at J, leaving 13 bases unmatched. Germline assignment: CDR1 SGHRS and CDR2 YFSETQ. This CDR3 has 18 amino acids. The CDR3 loop is CASSPNMRGGLGTDTQYF. The CDR3 nucleotides are TGCGCCAGCAGCCCCAATATGCGGGGGGGCCTCGGCACAGATACGCAGTATTTT.

This clonotype was detected many times. The chain carries TRBV29-1 and TRBJ1-2; D is uncertain. Deletions cut 0 bases from V and 5 bases from J, with 7 bases between. The germline gives CDR1 SQVTM, CDR2 ANQGSEA. CDR3 size: 12 residues. The CDR3 sequence: CSVEDQAYGYTF. CDR3 in DNA: TGCAGCGTTGAAGATCAGGCTTATGGCTACACCTTC.

This clonotype has a count of ten or more. This rearrangement joins TRBV6-1 to TRBJ1-1; possibly TRBD1 for D (5 bases). Germline V CDR1 and CDR2: MNHNS, SASEGT. V lost 4 bases to trimming and J lost 4 bases, with 16 bases between them. This CDR3 comprises 15 residues. CDR3 DNA: TGTGCCAGCAGTGCCGGGACCCAGACGGGCACTGAAGCTTTCTTT. This translates into CASSAGTQTGTEAFF.

In this sample, this clonotype turned up many times. Here the CDR3 DNA reads TGTGCCAGCTCACCGGGACAGTACAATGAGCAGTTCTTC. This encodes CASSPGQYNEQFF. The chain carries TRBV18 and TRBJ2-1; 7 bases are shared with TRBD1. CDR3 length: 13 amino acids. From germline, CDR1 is KGHSH and CDR2 LQKENI. J lost 4 bases, V lost 3 bases, and 0 bases had no gene match. Combining the CDR3 with reference TRBV18 and TRBJ2-1 gives the whole variable domain NAGVMQNPRHLVRRRGQEARLRCSPMKGHSHVYWYRQLPEEGLKFMVYLQKENIIDESGMPKERFSAEFPKEGPSILRIQQVVRGDSAAYFCASSPGQYNEQFFGPGTRLTVL.

This clonotype came up many times. The J gene is TRBJ2-1, the V gene TRBV6-1, with TRBD1 identical over 8 bases. The CDR3 runs to 15 residues. Per the germline V gene, CDR1 is MNHNS and CDR2 is SASEGT. V lost 5 bases, J lost 2 bases, and 5 bases stayed unmatched. The CDR3 sequence is CASSTPGQAYNEQFF. CDR3 DNA sequence: TGTGCCAGCAGTACACCGGGACAGGCCTACAATGAGCAGTTCTTC.

This clonotype was observed many times. The chain recombines TRBV20-1 with TRBJ1-2; 9 nucleotides agree with TRBD1. J gave up 4 bases and V 2 bases, and 20 bases lay outside the gene matches. CDR1 and CDR2 (germline): DFQATT, SNEGSKA (reference sequence). The CDR3 loop spans 19 amino acids. The CDR3: CSARRLLGQGLDASYGYTF. The CDR3 bases are TGCAGTGCTAGACGCCTTTTGGGACAGGGACTTGATGCGTCCTATGGCTACACCTTC.

V usage is TRBV7-9 and J usage is TRBJ2-1, with D uncertain. The germline gives CDR1 SEHNR, CDR2 FQNEAQ (reference sequence). Trimming stripped 8 bases from V and 4 bases from J, with 12 bases between. This CDR3 contains 13 residues. DNA for the CDR3: TGTGCCAGCTTTGGCCAGTTGTACAATGAGCAGTTCTTC. This gives the protein CASFGQLYNEQFF.